The clone carrying this TCR beta chain has more than one count but fewer than ten. Its antigen is still unknown. The sample originates from a study of CD8 T cells in ankylosing spondylitis. Germline loops: CDR1 MNHNS, CDR2 SASEGT. The V end was cut by 6 bases, the J end by 6 bases, with 17 bases between. The CDR3 loop spans 14 amino acids. Study-wide points: Ankylosing spondylitis blood appeared to be characterized by a TCR beta motif of 8 or 9 highly homologous variants.

Quantitative barcoded 5'-RACE was used to prepare TCR beta libraries. Each CDR3 protein is one row after TCRdb ran MiXCR on the 5' RACE reads. The repertoire has 500,000 to 550,000 distinct CDR3 sequences, roughly 13% of them found once; the top ten carry around 6.8%. The chain carries TRBV6-1 and TRBJ1-1; no firm D call. The origin of this receptor is a male donor with ankylosing spondylitis. Sequenced sample: blood, either unsorted or a sorted T cell fraction (not recorded which). CDR3: CASRNRSLLAEAFF. The CDR3 region has the DNA TGTGCCAGCAGGAACCGTAGCCTCCTCGCTGAAGCTTTCTTT.